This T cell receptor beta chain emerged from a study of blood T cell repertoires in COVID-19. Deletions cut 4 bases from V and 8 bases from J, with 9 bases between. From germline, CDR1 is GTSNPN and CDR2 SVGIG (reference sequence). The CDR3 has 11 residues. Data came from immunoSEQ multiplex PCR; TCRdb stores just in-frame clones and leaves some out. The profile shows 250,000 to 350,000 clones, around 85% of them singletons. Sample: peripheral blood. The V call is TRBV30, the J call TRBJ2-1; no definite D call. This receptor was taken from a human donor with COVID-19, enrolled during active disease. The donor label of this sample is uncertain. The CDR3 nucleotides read TGTGCCTGGAAGTCTACTTATGAGCAGTTCTTC. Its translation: CAWKSTYEQFF.